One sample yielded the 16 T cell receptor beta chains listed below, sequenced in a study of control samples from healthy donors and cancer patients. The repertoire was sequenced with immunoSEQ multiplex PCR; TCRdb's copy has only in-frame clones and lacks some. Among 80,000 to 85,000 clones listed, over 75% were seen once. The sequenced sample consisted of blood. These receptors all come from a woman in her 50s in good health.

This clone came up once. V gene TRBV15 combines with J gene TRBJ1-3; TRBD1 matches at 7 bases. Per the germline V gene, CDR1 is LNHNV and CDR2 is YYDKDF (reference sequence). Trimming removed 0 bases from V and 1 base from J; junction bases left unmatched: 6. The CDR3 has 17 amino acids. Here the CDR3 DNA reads TGTGCCACCAGCAGAGATCCAGGGGGGGGTTCTGGAAACACCATATATTTT. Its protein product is CATSRDPGGGSGNTIYF.

CDR3 nucleotide sequence: TGTGCCAGCAGCTCCCACGGGGGGGCCGAAGCGAATACGCAGTATTTT. This gives the protein CASSSHGGAEANTQYF. The chain is built from TRBV7-2 and TRBJ2-3, with 8 bases fitting TRBD2. V shed 4 bases and J 7 bases; nucleotides not matched to a gene: 13. In germline, CDR1 is SGHTA, CDR2 FQGNSA. The length of the CDR3 is 16 residues.

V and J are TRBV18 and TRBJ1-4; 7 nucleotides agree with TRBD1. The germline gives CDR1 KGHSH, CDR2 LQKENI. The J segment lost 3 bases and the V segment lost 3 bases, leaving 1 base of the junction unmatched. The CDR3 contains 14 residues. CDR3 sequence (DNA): TGTGCCAGCTCACCTACAGGGGCTAATGAAAAACTGTTTTTT. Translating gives CASSPTGANEKLFF.

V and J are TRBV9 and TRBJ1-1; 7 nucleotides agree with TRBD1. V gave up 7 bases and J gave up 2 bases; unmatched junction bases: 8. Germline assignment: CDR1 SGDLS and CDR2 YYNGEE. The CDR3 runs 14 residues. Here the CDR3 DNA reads TGTGCCAGCGCCCGACAGGGAGGCAACACTGAAGCTTTCTTT. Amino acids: CASARQGGNTEAFF.

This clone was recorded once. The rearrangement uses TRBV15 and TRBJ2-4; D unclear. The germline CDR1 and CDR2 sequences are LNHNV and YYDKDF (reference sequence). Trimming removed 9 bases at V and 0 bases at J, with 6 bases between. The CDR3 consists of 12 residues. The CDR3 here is CATSTAKNIQYF. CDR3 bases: TGTGCCACTTCGACAGCCAAAAACATTCAGTACTTC.

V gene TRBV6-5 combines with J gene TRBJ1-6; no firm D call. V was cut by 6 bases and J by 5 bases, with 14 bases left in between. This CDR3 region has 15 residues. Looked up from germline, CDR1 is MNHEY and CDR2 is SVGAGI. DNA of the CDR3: TGTGCCAGCAGCACCTCAAGTGCAAATAATTCACCCCTCCACTTT. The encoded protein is CASSTSSANNSPLHF.

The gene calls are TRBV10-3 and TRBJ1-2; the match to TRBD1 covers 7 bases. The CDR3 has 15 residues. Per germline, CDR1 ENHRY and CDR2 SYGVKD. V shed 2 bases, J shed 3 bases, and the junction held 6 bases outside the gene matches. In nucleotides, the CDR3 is TGTGCCATCAGTGAGCAGACAGGGCGATACTATGGCTACACCTTC. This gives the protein CAISEQTGRYYGYTF.

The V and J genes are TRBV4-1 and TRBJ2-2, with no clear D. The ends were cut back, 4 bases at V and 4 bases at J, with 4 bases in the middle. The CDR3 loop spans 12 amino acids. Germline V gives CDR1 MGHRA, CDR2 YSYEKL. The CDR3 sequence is CASSLLTGELFF. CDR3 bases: TGCGCCAGCAGCCTCCTCACCGGGGAGCTGTTTTTT.

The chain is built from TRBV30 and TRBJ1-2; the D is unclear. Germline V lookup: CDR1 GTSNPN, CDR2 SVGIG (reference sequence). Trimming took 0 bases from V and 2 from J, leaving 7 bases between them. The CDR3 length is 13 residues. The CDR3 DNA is TGTGCCTGGAGTGTTCACTCAAACTATGGCTACACCTTC. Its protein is CAWSVHSNYGYTF.

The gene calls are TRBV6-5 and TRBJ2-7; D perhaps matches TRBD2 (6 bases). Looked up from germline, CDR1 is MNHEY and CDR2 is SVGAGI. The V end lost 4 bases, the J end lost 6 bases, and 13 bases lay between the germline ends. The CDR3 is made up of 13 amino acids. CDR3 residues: CASSLKGGGEQYF. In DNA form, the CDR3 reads TGTGCCAGCAGTTTAAAGGGAGGAGGCGAGCAGTACTTC.

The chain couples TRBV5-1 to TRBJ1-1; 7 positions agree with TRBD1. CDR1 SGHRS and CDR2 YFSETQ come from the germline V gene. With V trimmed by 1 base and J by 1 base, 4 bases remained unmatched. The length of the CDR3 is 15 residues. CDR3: CASSLTGVTNTEAFF. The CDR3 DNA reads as TGCGCCAGCAGCTTGACAGGGGTCACGAACACTGAAGCTTTCTTT.

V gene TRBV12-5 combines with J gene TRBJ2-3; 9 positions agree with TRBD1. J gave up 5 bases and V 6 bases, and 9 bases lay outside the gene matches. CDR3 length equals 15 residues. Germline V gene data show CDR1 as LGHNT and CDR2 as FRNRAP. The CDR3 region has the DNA TGTGCTAGTGGATACCCCACAGGGGGCGTAGATACGCAGTATTTT. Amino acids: CASGYPTGGVDTQYF. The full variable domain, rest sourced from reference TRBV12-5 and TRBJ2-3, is DARVTQTPRHKVTEMGQEVTMRCQPILGHNTVFWYRQTMMQGLELLAYFRNRAPLDDSGMPKDRFSAEMPDATLATLKIQPSEPRDSAVYFCASGYPTGGVDTQYFGPGTRLTVL.

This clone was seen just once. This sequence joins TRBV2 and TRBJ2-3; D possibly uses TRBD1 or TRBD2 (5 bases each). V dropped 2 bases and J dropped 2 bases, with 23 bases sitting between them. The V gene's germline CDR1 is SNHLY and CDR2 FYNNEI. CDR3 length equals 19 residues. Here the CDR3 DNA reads TGTGCCAGCAGTGAATGGCTGTGGAGCGTGGGGGTGAACACAGATACGCAGTATTTT. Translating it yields CASSEWLWSVGVNTDTQYF.

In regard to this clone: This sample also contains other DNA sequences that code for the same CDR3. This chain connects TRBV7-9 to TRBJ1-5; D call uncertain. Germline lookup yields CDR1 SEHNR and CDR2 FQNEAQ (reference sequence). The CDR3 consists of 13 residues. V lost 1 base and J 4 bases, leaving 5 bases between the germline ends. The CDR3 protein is CASSLDENQPQHF. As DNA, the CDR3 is TGTGCCAGCAGCTTAGACGAAAATCAGCCCCAGCATTTT.

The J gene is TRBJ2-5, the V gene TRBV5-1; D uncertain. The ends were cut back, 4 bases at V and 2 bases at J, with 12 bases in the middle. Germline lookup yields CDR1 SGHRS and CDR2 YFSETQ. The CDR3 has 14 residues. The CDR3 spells CASSQTISQETQYF. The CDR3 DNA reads TGCGCCAGCAGCCAGACAATCAGTCAAGAGACCCAGTACTTC.

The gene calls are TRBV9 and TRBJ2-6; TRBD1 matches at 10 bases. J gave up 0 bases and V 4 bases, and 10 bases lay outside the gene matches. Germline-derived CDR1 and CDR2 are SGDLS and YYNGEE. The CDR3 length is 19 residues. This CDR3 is CASSPTGTGAFSGANVLTF. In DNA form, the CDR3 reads TGTGCCAGCAGCCCCACAGGGACAGGGGCCTTCTCTGGGGCCAACGTCCTGACTTTC.